These 10 T cell receptor beta chains originate from one sample sequenced in a study of blood T cell repertoires in COVID-19. Clones were read by immunoSEQ multiplex PCR, and TCRdb kept only the in-frame ones, dropping some. This table holds over 150,000 clones, 88% found once. The sequenced sample consisted of peripheral blood. The source of these receptors is a man younger than 40 with acute or convalescent COVID-19.

The J gene is TRBJ2-7, the V gene TRBV27; 7 bases agree with TRBD1. V lost 9 bases and J lost 6; bases outside the gene matches: 20. The CDR3 spans 16 residues. Germline CDR1 MNHEY, CDR2 SMNVEV (reference sequence). In DNA, the CDR3 is TGTGCCAGGGAAGGGGAAGGACAGGAGCAAAATAGCGAGCAGTACTTC. Protein: CAREGEGQEQNSEQYF.

The chain links TRBV13 to TRBJ2-7, with TRBD2 matching over 10 bases. Germline V gene lookup returns CDR1 PRHDT and CDR2 FYEKMQ (reference sequence). This CDR3 spans 17 amino acids. Losses at the gene ends were 0 bases for V and 1 base for J; bases not matched to a gene: 6. Here the CDR3 DNA reads TGTGCCAGCAGCTTAGGGGCACTAGCGGGAAAGTCCTACGAGCAGTACTTC. Its protein product is CASSLGALAGKSYEQYF.

This rearrangement joins TRBV3-1 (or the pseudogene TRBV3-2) to TRBJ1-4; perhaps TRBD1 as D (6 bases). Germline-derived CDR1 and CDR2 are LGHDT and YNNKEL (reference sequence). The V end was cut by 0 bases, the J end by 13 bases, with 15 bases between. The CDR3 is 14 residues long. The CDR3 here is CASSQDRYRVGLFF. The CDR3 nucleotides are TGTGCCAGCAGCCAAGACCGCTACAGGGTTGGACTGTTTTTT.

This chain uses TRBV28 with TRBJ2-5; 8 bases map to TRBD2. Germline lookup yields CDR1 MDHEN and CDR2 SYDVKM. This CDR3 is 15 amino acids long. The trim removed 6 bases at V and 9 bases at J, leaving 15 bases unmatched. This CDR3 is CASSLSGSRKRAQYF. The CDR3 bases are TGTGCCAGCAGCCTGAGCGGGAGCCGAAAGAGGGCCCAGTACTTC.

The rearrangement joins TRBV28 to TRBJ2-3, with D unclear. The germline V gene encodes CDR1 MDHEN and CDR2 SYDVKM. V lost 6 bases to trimming and J lost 5 bases, with 18 bases between them. The CDR3 has 15 amino acids. CDR3 sequence reads: CASSSDPSRVDTQYF. The CDR3 DNA follows: TGTGCCAGCAGCTCTGATCCGAGTCGGGTAGATACGCAGTATTTT.

The J gene is TRBJ2-5, the V gene TRBV7-8; weak D call: TRBD2 (7 bases). CDR1 is SGHVS and CDR2 is FQNEAQ in the germline V gene. The CDR3 contains 16 residues. V was pared by 5 bases and J by 10 bases, with 26 bases between. In DNA form, the CDR3 reads TGTGCCAGCAGCCCACGACACAGGGAGGGAGGGGTGGTCCAGTACTTC. It specifies CASSPRHREGGVVQYF.

The chain carries TRBV7-2 and TRBJ2-5; D gene unclear. The CDR3 is made up of 16 amino acids. Germline loops: CDR1 SGHTA, CDR2 FQGNSA. V was cut by 1 base and J by 0 bases, with 12 bases left in between. The CDR3 DNA reads TGTGCCAGCAGCTTAGTGTACAGCATTCACCAAGAGACCCAGTACTTC. Its translation: CASSLVYSIHQETQYF.

This clone has a handful of counts. The V call is TRBV6-4, the J call TRBJ2-3; 11 positions agree with TRBD2. The CDR3 extends over 15 amino acids. Germline V CDR1 and CDR2: MRHNA, SNTAGT. J was trimmed by 4 bases and V by 4 bases; bases with no gene match: 4. This CDR3 reads CASSATSGGADTQYF. CDR3 DNA sequence: TGTGCCAGCAGTGCCACTAGCGGGGGAGCAGATACGCAGTATTTT.

The V gene is TRBV2, the J gene TRBJ2-3; 10 bases are shared with TRBD2. Germline V gene sequence: CDR1 SNHLY, CDR2 FYNNEI. V shed 7 bases and J 1 base; nucleotides not matched to a gene: 5. The CDR3 contains 15 residues. The CDR3 DNA reads as TGTGCCAGCACCCGACTAGCGGGCCGCACAGATACGCAGTATTTT. It yields the protein CASTRLAGRTDTQYF.

The chain joins TRBV19 to TRBJ2-3, with TRBD2 identical over 9 bases. Unmatched junction bases numbered 8, after V lost 4 bases and J lost 0 bases. CDR3 length: 17 residues. In germline, CDR1 is LNHDA, CDR2 SQIVND (reference sequence). This CDR3 is CASSTDRTSGSTDTQYF. CDR3 nucleotides: TGTGCCAGTAGTACCGACCGCACTAGCGGGAGCACAGATACGCAGTATTTT.